One sample yielded the 13 T cell receptor beta chains listed below, sequenced in a study of regulatory T cells in long-lasting Graves disease. Time point: persistent/refractory GD, antithyroid drugs over 5 years with positive TRAb. Generation of the TCR library employed RNA extracted from PBMCs. The TCR beta library used iRepertoire HTBI primers with Arm-PCR amplification of CDR3. TCRdb re-analysed the multiplex PCR reads in MiXCR, keeping a single row per CDR3 protein. The data show under 450,000 distinct CDR3 sequences, with around a quarter seen just once and roughly a quarter held by the top ten. The source material was peripheral blood mononuclear cells (PBMCs), sampled when the disease was refractory, from a patient treated with antithyroid drugs. The receptor source for this set is a female donor with Graves disease.

This clonotype was counted between two and nine times. The gene calls are TRBV4-2 and TRBJ1-6; D is possibly TRBD1 (5 bases). Germline CDR1 reads LGHNA; CDR2 reads YNFKEQ. This CDR3 comprises 15 residues. The germline V and J ends were trimmed by 1 base and 10 bases, with 14 bases remaining between them. CDR3 DNA: TGTGCCAGCAGCCAAGGGGACTCGTGGGGGTCACCCCTCCACTTT. It translates to CASSQGDSWGSPLHF.

The chain combines TRBV6-1 with TRBJ2-3; a weak D match, TRBD2 (7 bases). V lost 8 bases and J 0 bases, leaving 12 bases between the germline ends. CDR3 length: 14 residues. Germline CDR1 reads MNHNS; CDR2 reads SASEGT. CDR3 residues: CASLPGGSTDTQYF. The CDR3 DNA reads TGTGCCAGCCTCCCGGGGGGCAGCACAGATACGCAGTATTTT.

The genes are TRBV30 and TRBJ2-2; D call uncertain. This CDR3 is built from 11 residues. CDR1 GTSNPN and CDR2 SVGIG come from the germline V gene (reference sequence). CDR3 sequence (DNA): TGTGCAACAGATCGGTCCGGGGAGCTGTTTTTT. Encoded protein: CATDRSGELFF.

In its sample, this clonotype was seen many times. The rearrangement links TRBV11-1 to TRBJ2-7; 10 bases are shared with TRBD2. This CDR3 region has 16 residues. The germline V gene encodes CDR1 SGHAT and CDR2 FQDESV (reference sequence). J gave up 2 bases and V 2 bases, and 6 bases lay outside the gene matches. The CDR3 DNA sequence: TGTGCCAGCAGCTTATTTACAGCGGGAGGGCCCTACGAGCAGTACTTC. It codes for CASSLFTAGGPYEQYF.

At least ten counts were recorded for this clonotype. CDR3 bases: TGCAGCGTTGATGAGGGCACTGAAGCTTTCTTT. It specifies CSVDEGTEAFF. The J gene is TRBJ1-1, the V gene TRBV29-1; no clear D gene. V was clipped by 3 bases and J by 4 bases, with 6 bases between them. Per germline, CDR1 SQVTM and CDR2 ANQGSEA. This CDR3 spans 11 amino acids.

A single count supports this clonotype. The chain joins TRBV5-1 to TRBJ2-1; a possible D gene is TRBD2 (5 bases). Trimming shortened V by 4 bases and J by 9 bases, and 8 bases separated the two germline ends. The CDR3 is made up of 11 amino acids. Germline CDR1 and CDR2: SGHRS and YFSETQ. The CDR3 region is CASSLGAEQFF. In nucleotides, the CDR3 is TGCGCCAGCAGCCTGGGAGCTGAGCAGTTCTTC.

This clonotype has at least ten counts. The rearrangement joins TRBV28 to TRBJ2-7; 12 bases are shared with TRBD2. Germline CDR1 reads MDHEN; CDR2 reads SYDVKM. Germline trimming cut 7 bases from V and 3 bases from J; bases unmatched to any gene: 4. The length of the CDR3 is 14 residues. The chain's CDR3 is CASTRLAGDYEQYF. CDR3 DNA sequence: TGTGCCAGCACCAGACTAGCGGGGGACTACGAGCAGTACTTC. The full variable domain, its missing parts supplied by reference TRBV28 and TRBJ2-7, is DVKVTQSSRYLVKRTGEKVFLECVQDMDHENMFWYRQDPGLGLRLIYFSYDVKMKEKGDIPEGYSVSREKKERFSLILESASTNQTSMYLCASTRLAGDYEQYFGPGTRLTVT.

Only a few counts were recorded for this clonotype. The chain couples TRBV28 to TRBJ2-7, with 7 bases fitting TRBD1. The CDR3 contains 15 residues. The V gene end was trimmed by 5 bases and the J gene end by 2 bases; junction bases not matched to a gene: 9. The germline gives CDR1 MDHEN, CDR2 SYDVKM. The CDR3 coding sequence is TGTGCCAGCAGTGCCACAGGGGTTATTGCCTACGAGCAGTACTTC. Protein sequence: CASSATGVIAYEQYF.

The table lists this clonotype with a few counts. This chain connects TRBV6-5 to TRBJ2-2; 14 positions match TRBD2. The CDR3 is 16 amino acids. V shed 4 bases and J 7 bases; nucleotides not matched to a gene: 5. From germline, CDR1 is MNHEY and CDR2 SVGAGI. CDR3 region: CASSSGLAGDLGELFF. The DNA of the CDR3 is TGTGCCAGCAGTTCGGGACTAGCGGGAGATCTCGGGGAGCTGTTTTTT.

This clonotype was recorded many times. This chain joins TRBV28 and TRBJ1-1; possible D gene TRBD1, 6 bases. The CDR3 extends over 15 amino acids. V was shortened by 4 bases and J by 3 bases, with 15 bases between the two germline ends. CDR1 MDHEN and CDR2 SYDVKM come from the germline V gene. In DNA form, the CDR3 reads TGTGCCAGCAGTTCAACAGGGTATATGTACACTGAAGCTTTCTTT. Its protein is CASSSTGYMYTEAFF.

The J gene is TRBJ1-6, the V gene TRBV6-1, with D possibly being TRBD1 (5 bases). CDR3 length: 14 residues. V was cut by 6 bases and J by 7 bases, with 13 bases left in between. Germline V gives CDR1 MNHNS, CDR2 SASEGT. CDR3 in DNA: TGTGCCAGCAGGAGACGACAGCAAAATTCACCCCTCCACTTT. Its protein product is CASRRRQQNSPLHF.

This clonotype was found many times. This rearrangement joins TRBV12-3 or TRBV12-4 to TRBJ2-7; perhaps TRBD2 as D (6 bases). V was trimmed by 8 bases and J by 7 bases, leaving 12 bases between them. The CDR3 is made up of 11 amino acids. The chain's CDR3 is CASGGPGEQYF. The CDR3 bases are TGTGCCAGCGGAGGGCCGGGAGAGCAGTACTTC.

This clonotype was counted between two and nine times. The rearrangement links TRBV6-1 to TRBJ1-1; possibly TRBD1 for D (5 bases). The germline CDR1 and CDR2 sequences are MNHNS and SASEGT. This CDR3 has 13 amino acids. V shed 6 bases and J shed 7 bases, with 15 bases lying between them. The CDR3: CASSRGQRGEAFF. The CDR3, as DNA: TGTGCCAGCAGCCGAGGTCAGAGGGGTGAAGCTTTCTTT.